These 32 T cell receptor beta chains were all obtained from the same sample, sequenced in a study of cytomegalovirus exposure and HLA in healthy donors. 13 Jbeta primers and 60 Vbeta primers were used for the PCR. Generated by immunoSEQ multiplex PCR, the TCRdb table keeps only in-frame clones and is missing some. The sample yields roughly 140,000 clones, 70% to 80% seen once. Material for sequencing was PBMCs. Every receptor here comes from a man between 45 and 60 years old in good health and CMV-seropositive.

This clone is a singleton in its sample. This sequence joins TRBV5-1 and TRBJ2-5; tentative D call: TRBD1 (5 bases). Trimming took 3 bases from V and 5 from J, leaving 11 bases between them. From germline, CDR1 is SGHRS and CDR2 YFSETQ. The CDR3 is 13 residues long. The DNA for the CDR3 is TGCGCCAGCAGCTGGGTGGGGCCGGAGACCCAGTACTTC. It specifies CASSWVGPETQYF.

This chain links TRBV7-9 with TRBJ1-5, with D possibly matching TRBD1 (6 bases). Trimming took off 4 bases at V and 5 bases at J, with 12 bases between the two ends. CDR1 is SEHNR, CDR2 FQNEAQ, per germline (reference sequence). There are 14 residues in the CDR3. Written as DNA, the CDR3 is TGTGCCAGCAGCTCGACAGGATCTCATCAGCCCCAGCATTTT. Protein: CASSSTGSHQPQHF.

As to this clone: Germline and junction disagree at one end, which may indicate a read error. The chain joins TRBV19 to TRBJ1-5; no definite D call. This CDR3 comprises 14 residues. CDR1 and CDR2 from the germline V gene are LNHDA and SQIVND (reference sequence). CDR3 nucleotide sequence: TGTGCCAGTAGTTTGAGGTCCAGCAATCGGCCCCAGCATTTT. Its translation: CASSLRSSNRPQHF.

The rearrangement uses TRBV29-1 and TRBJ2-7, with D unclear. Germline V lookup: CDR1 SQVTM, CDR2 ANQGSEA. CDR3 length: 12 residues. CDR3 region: CSIWADSYEQYF. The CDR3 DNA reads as TGCAGTATTTGGGCAGACTCCTACGAGCAGTACTTC.

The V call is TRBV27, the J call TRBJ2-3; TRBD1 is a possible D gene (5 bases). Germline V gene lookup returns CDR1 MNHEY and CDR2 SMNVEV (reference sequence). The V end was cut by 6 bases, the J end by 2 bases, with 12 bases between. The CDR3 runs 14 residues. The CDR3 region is CASRRATVTDTQYF. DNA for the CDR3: TGTGCCAGCAGACGAGCGACAGTCACAGATACGCAGTATTTT.

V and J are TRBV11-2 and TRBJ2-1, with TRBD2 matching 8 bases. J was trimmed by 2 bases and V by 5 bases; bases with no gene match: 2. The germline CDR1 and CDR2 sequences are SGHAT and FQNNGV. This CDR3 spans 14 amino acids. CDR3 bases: TGTGCCAGCAGCACTAGCGGCCCCTACAATGAGCAGTTCTTC. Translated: CASSTSGPYNEQFF. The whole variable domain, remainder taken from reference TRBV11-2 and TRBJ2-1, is EAGVAQSPRYKIIEKRQSVAFWCNPISGHATLYWYQQILGQGPKLLIQFQNNGVVDDSQLPKDRFSAERLKGVDSTLKIQPAKLEDSAVYLCASSTSGPYNEQFFGPGTRLTVL.

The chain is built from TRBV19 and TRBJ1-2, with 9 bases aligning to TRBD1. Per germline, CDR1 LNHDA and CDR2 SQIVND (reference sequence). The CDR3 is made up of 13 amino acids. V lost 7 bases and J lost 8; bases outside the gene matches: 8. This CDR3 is CASTNDRGGGYTF. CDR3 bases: TGTGCCAGTACTAACGACAGGGGGGGCGGCTACACCTTC.

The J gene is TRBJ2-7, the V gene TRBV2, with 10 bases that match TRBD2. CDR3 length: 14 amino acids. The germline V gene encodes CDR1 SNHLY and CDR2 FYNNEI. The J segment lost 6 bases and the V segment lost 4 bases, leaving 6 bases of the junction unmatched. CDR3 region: CASSVSSGSIEQYF. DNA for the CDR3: TGTGCCAGCAGTGTCTCTAGCGGGAGTATCGAGCAGTACTTC.

The CDR3 spells CASRALVGRATGELFF. The CDR3 DNA sequence: TGTGCCAGCAGGGCTCTGGTGGGGCGCGCCACCGGGGAGCTGTTTTTT. The V call is TRBV2, the J call TRBJ2-2, with D possibly TRBD1 on 5 matching bases. Germline CDR1 reads SNHLY; CDR2 reads FYNNEI. The length of the CDR3 is 16 residues. With 6 bases removed from V and 4 bases from J, the gap between germline ends came to 18 bases.

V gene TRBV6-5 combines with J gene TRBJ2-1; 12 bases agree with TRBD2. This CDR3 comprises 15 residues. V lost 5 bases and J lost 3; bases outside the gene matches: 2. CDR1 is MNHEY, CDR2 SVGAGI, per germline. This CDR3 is CASSQGLAGYNEQFF. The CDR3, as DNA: TGTGCCAGCAGTCAGGGACTAGCGGGCTACAATGAGCAGTTCTTC.

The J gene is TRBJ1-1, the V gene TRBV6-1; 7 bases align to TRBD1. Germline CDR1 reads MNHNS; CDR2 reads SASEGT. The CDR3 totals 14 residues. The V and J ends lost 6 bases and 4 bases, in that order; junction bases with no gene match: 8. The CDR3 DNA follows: TGTGCCAGCAGACGACAAGGGGGCGGCACTGAAGCTTTCTTT. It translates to CASRRQGGGTEAFF.

CDR3 in DNA: TGTGCCAGCAGCGGCGACAGGGGATCCGGAAACACCATATATTTT. Translation: CASSGDRGSGNTIYF. The rearrangement links TRBV5-6 to TRBJ1-3; 8 bases line up with TRBD1. The CDR3 spans 15 residues. Germline loops: CDR1 SGHDT, CDR2 YYEEEE. Trimming cost V 4 bases and J 4 bases; bases outside gene matches: 7.

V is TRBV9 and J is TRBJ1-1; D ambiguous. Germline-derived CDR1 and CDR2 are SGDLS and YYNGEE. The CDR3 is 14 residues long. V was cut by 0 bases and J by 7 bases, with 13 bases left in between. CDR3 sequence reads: CASSVDHYSGEAFF. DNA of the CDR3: TGTGCCAGCAGCGTAGACCACTATAGCGGTGAAGCTTTCTTT. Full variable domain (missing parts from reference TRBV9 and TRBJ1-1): DSGVTQTPKHLITATGQRVTLRCSPRSGDLSVYWYQQSLDQGLQFLIQYYNGEERAKGNILERFSAQQFPDLHSELNLSSLELGDSALYFCASSVDHYSGEAFFGQGTRLTVV.

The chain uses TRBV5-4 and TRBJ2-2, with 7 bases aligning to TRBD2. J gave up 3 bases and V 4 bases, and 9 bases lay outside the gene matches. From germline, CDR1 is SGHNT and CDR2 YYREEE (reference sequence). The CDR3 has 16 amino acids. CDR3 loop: CASSPGTNRDTGELFF. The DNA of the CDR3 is TGTGCCAGCAGCCCGGGGACTAACCGGGACACCGGGGAGCTGTTTTTT.

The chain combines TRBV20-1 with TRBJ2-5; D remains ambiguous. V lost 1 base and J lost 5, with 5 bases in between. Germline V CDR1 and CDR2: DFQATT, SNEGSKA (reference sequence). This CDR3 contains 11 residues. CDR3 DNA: TGCAGTGCTAGAGCCAGGGAGACCCAGTACTTC. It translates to CSARARETQYF.

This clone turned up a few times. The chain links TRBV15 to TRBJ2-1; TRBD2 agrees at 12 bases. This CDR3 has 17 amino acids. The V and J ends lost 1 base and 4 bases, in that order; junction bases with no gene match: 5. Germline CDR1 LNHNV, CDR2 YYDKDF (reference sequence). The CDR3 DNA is TGTGCCACCAGCAGAGCCCTGACTAGCGGGAGTTACAATGAGCAGTTCTTC. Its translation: CATSRALTSGSYNEQFF. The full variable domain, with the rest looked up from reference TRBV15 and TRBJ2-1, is DAMVIQNPRYQVTQFGKPVTLSCSQTLNHNVMYWYQQKSSQAPKLLFHYYDKDFNNEADTPDNFQSRRPNTSFCFLDIRSPGLGDTAMYLCATSRALTSGSYNEQFFGPGTRLTVL.

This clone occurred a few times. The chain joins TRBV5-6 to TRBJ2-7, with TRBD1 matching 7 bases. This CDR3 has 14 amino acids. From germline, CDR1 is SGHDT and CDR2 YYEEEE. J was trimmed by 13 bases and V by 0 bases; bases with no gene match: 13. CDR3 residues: CASSLGRYEAGGYF. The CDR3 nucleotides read TGTGCCAGCAGCTTGGGACGTTACGAGGCAGGGGGTTACTTC.

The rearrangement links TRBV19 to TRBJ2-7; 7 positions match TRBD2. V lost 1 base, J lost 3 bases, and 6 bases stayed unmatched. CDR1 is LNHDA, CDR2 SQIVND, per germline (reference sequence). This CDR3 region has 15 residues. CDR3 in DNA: TGTGCCAGTAGTATAGGTCTCGGGGGGAGCTACGAGCAGTACTTC. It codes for CASSIGLGGSYEQYF.

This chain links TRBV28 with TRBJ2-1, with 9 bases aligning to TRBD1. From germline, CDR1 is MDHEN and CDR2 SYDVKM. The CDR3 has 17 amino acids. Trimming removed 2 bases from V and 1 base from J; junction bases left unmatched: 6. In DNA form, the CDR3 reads TGTGCCAGCAGTTTACCCCGACAGGGGGTTTCCTACAATGAGCAGTTCTTC. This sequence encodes CASSLPRQGVSYNEQFF.

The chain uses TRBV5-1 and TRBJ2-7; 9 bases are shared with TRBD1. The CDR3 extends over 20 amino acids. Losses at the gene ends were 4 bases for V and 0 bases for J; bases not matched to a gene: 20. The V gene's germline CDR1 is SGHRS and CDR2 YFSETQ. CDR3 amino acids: CASSLSYPGQGSGVSYEQYF. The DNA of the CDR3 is TGCGCCAGCAGCCTAAGCTATCCGGGACAGGGTTCCGGGGTCTCCTACGAGCAGTACTTC.

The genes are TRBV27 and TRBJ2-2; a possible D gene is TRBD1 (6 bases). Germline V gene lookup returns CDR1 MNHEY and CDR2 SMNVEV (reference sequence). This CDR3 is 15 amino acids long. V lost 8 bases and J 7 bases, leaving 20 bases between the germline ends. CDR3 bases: TGTGCCAGCGGGGGACAAGACTGGACCGACGGGGAGCTGTTTTTT. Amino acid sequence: CASGGQDWTDGELFF.

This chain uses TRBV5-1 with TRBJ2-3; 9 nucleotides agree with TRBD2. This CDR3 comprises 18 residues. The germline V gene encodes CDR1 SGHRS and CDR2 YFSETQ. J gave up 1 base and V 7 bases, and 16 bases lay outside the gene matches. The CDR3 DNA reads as TGCGCCAGCGATCTTCTACCTCGGCGGGAGGGGGGCACAGATACGCAGTATTTT. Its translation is CASDLLPRREGGTDTQYF.

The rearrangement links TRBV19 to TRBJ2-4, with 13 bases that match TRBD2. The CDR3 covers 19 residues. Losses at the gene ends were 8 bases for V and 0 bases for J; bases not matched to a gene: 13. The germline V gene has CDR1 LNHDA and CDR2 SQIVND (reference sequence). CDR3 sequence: CASSNHGLAGVRAKNIQYF. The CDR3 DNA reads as TGTGCCAGTTCAAACCATGGACTAGCGGGAGTAAGAGCCAAAAACATTCAGTACTTC.

The CDR3 sequence is CASSYTGYNEQFF. In DNA, the CDR3 is TGTGCCAGCAGTTATACAGGGTACAATGAGCAGTTCTTC. The chain combines TRBV6-5 with TRBJ2-1; tentative D call: TRBD1 (6 bases). Germline V gene sequence: CDR1 MNHEY, CDR2 SVGAGI. The CDR3 is made up of 13 amino acids. Trimming pared 3 bases from V and 4 bases from J, leaving 7 bases between.

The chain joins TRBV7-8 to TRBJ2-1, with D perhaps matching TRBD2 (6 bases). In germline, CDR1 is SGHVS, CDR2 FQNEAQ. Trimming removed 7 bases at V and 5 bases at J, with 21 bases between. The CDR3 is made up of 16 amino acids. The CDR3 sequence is CASTLVAGPLDNEQFF. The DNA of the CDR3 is TGTGCCAGCACCCTAGTGGCGGGACCCTTAGACAATGAGCAGTTCTTC.

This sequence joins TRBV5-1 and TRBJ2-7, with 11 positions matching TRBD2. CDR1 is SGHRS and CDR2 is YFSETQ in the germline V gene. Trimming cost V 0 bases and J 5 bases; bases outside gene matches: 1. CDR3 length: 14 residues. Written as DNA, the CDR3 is TGCGCCAGCAGCTTGGAACTAGCGGGGGACGAGCAGTACTTC. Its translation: CASSLELAGDEQYF.

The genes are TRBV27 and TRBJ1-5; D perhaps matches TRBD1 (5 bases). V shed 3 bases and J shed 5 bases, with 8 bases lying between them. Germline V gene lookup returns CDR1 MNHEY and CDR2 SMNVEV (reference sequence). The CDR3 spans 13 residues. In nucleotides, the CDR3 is TGTGCCAGCAGTTTTGGGGCCTATCAGCCCCAGCATTTT. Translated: CASSFGAYQPQHF.

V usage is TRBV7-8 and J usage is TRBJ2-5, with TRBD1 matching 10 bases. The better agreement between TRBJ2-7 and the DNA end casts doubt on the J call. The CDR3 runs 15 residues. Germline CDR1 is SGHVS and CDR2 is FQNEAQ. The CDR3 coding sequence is TGTGCCAGCAGCTTAGAACCGGGACAGGGGTACGAGCAGTACTTC. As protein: CASSLEPGQGYEQYF.

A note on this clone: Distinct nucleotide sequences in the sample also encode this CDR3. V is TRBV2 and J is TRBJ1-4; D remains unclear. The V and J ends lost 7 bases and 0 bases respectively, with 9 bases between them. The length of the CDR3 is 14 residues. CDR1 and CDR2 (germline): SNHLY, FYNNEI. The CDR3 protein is CASNRQATNEKLFF. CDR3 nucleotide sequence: TGTGCCAGCAACCGCCAGGCAACTAATGAAAAACTGTTTTTT.

In nucleotides, the CDR3 is TGTGCCAGCAGCTTACAACGTGGAGGGTCGGCTTTCTTT. Translation gives CASSLQRGGSAFF. The J gene is TRBJ1-1, the V gene TRBV7-2; D ambiguous. CDR3 length: 13 residues. V lost 2 bases and J 11 bases, leaving 15 bases between the germline ends. The germline V gene has CDR1 SGHTA and CDR2 FQGNSA.

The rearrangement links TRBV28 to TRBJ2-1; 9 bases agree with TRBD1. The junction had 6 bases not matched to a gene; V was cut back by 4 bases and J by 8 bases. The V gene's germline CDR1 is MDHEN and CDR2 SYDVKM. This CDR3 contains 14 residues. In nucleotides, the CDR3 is TGTGCCAGCAGTTCAAGTGGACAGGGGTATGAGCAGTTCTTC. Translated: CASSSSGQGYEQFF.

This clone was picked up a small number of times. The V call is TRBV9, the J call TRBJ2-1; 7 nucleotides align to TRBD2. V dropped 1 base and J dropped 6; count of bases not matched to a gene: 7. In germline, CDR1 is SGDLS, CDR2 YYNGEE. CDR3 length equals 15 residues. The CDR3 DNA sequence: TGTGCCAGCAGCGTAACGGGAGGAGCGGGCAATGAGCAGTTCTTC. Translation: CASSVTGGAGNEQFF. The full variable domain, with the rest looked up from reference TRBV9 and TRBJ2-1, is DSGVTQTPKHLITATGQRVTLRCSPRSGDLSVYWYQQSLDQGLQFLIQYYNGEERAKGNILERFSAQQFPDLHSELNLSSLELGDSALYFCASSVTGGAGNEQFFGPGTRLTVL.